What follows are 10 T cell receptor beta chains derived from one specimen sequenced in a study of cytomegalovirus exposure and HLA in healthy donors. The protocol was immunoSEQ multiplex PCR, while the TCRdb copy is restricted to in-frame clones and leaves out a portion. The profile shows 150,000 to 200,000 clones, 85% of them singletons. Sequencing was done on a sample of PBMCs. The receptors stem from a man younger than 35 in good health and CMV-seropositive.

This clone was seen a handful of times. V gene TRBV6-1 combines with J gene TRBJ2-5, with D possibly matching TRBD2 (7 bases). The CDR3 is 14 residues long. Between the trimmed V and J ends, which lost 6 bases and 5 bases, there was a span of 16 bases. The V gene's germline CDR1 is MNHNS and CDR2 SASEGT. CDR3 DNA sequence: TGTGCCAGCAGGGGGGGGGCTGGACACGAGACCCAGTACTTC. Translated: CASRGGAGHETQYF.

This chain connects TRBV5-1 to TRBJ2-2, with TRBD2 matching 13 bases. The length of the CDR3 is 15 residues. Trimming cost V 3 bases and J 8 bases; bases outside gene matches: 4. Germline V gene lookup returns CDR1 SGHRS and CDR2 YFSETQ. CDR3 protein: CASSWTSGGVGELFF. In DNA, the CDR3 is TGCGCCAGCAGCTGGACTAGCGGGGGAGTGGGGGAGCTGTTTTTT.

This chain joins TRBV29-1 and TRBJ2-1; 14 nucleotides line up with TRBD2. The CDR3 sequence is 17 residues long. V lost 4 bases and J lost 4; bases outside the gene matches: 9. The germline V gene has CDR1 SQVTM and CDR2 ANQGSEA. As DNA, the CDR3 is TGCAGCGTTGCTCCTCGGACTAGCGGGGGGTCTTACAATGAGCAGTTCTTC. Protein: CSVAPRTSGGSYNEQFF.

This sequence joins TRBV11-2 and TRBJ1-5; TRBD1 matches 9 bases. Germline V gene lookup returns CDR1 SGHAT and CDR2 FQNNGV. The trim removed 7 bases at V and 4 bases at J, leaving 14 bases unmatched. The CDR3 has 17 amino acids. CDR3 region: CASNLSGTTGGNQPQHF. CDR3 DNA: TGTGCCAGCAATTTAAGTGGGACGACAGGGGGTAATCAGCCCCAGCATTTT.

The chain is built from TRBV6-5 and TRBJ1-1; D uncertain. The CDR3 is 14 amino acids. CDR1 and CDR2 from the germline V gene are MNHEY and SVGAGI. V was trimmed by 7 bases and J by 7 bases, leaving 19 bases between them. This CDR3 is CASTTRQMRGEAFF. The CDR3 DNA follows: TGTGCCAGCACTACCCGCCAGATGAGAGGTGAAGCTTTCTTT.

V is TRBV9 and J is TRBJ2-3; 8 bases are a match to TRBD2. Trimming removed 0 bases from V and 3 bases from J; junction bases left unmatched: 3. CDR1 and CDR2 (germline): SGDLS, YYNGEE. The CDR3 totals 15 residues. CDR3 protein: CASSVAGGPTDTQYF. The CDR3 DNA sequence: TGTGCCAGCAGCGTAGCGGGAGGGCCAACAGATACGCAGTATTTT. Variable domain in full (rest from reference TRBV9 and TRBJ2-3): DSGVTQTPKHLITATGQRVTLRCSPRSGDLSVYWYQQSLDQGLQFLIQYYNGEERAKGNILERFSAQQFPDLHSELNLSSLELGDSALYFCASSVAGGPTDTQYFGPGTRLTVL.

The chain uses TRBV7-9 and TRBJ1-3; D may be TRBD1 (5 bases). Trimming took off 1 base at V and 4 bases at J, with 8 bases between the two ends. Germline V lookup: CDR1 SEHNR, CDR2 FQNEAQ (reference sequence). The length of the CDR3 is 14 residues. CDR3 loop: CASSLVPGGNTIYF. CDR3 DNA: TGTGCCAGCAGCTTAGTACCAGGGGGAAACACCATATATTTT. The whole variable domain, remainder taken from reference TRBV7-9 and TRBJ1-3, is DTGVSQNPRHKITKRGQNVTFRCDPISEHNRLYWYRQTLGQGPEFLTYFQNEAQLEKSRLLSDRFSAERPKGSFSTLEIQRTEQGDSAMYLCASSLVPGGNTIYFGEGSWLTVV.

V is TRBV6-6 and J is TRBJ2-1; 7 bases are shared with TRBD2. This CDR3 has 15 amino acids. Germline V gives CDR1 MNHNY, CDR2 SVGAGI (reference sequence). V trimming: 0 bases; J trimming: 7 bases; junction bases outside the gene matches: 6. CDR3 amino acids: CASSYSGGPRNEQFF. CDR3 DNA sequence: TGTGCCAGCAGTTACTCGGGAGGGCCTCGGAATGAGCAGTTCTTC.

Here the CDR3 reads CASSTLPGVTTEAFF. DNA for the CDR3: TGTGCCAGCAGCACCCTCCCGGGGGTTACCACTGAAGCTTTCTTT. This chain connects TRBV7-8 to TRBJ1-1; maybe TRBD1 (5 bases). There are 15 residues in the CDR3. Trimming left V 5 bases short and J 4 bases short, with 17 bases between. Germline values: CDR1 SGHVS, CDR2 FQNEAQ.

The CDR3 loop is CASSELAGALTDTQYF. CDR3 coding DNA: TGTGCCAGCAGCGAACTAGCGGGGGCGCTCACAGATACGCAGTATTTT. This chain connects TRBV7-3 to TRBJ2-3, with 11 bases fitting TRBD2. The J segment lost 2 bases and the V segment lost 5 bases, leaving 6 bases of the junction unmatched. The germline gives CDR1 SGHTA, CDR2 FQGTGA. The CDR3 is 16 amino acids. The full variable domain, completed using reference TRBV7-3 and TRBJ2-3, is GAGVSQTPSNKVTEKGKYVELRCDPISGHTALYWYRQSLGQGPEFLIYFQGTGAADDSGLPNDRFFAVRPEGSVSTLKIQRTERGDSAVYLCASSELAGALTDTQYFGPGTRLTVL.